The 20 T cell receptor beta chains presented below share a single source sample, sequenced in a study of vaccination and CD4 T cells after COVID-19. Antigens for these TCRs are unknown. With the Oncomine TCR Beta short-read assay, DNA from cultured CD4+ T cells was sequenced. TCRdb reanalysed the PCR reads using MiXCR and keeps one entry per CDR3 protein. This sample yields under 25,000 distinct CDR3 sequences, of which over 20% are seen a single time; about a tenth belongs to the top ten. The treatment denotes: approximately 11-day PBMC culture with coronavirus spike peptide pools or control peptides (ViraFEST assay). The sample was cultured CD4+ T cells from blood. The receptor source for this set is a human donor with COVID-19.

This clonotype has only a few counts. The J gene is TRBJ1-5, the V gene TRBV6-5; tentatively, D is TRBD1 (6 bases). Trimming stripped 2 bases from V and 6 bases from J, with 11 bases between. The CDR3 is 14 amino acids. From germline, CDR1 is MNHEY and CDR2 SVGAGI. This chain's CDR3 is CASSYTGYGQPQHF. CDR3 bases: TGTGCCAGCAGTTACACAGGGTATGGTCAGCCCCAGCATTTT.

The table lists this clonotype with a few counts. The chain's CDR3 is CASSRAGVPYNEQFF. CDR3 coding DNA: TGTGCCAGCAGTCGAGCGGGGGTCCCTTACAATGAGCAGTTCTTC. This chain links TRBV28 with TRBJ2-1; 8 bases are a match to TRBD2. Losses at the gene ends were 5 bases for V and 4 bases for J; bases not matched to a gene: 7. CDR1 and CDR2 (germline): MDHEN, SYDVKM. The CDR3 sequence is 15 residues long.

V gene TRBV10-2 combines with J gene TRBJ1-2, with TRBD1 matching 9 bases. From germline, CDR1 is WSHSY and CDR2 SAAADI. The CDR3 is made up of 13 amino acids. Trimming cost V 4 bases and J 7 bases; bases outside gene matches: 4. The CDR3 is CASSGDRVSGYTF. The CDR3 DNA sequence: TGCGCCAGCAGTGGGGACAGGGTCAGTGGCTACACCTTC.

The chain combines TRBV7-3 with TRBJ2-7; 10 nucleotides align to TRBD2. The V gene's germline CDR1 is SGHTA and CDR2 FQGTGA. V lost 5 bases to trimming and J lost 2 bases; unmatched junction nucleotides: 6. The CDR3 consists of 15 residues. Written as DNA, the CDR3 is TGTGCCAGCAGCAAACTAGCGGGGACAACCTACGAGCAGTACTTC. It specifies CASSKLAGTTYEQYF.

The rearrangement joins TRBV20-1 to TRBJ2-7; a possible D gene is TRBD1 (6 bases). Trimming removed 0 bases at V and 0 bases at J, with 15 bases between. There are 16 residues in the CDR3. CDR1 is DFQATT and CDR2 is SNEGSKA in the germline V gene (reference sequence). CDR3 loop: CSAREGGRRFSYEQYF. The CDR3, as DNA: TGCAGTGCTAGAGAAGGGGGTCGAAGGTTCTCCTACGAGCAGTACTTC.

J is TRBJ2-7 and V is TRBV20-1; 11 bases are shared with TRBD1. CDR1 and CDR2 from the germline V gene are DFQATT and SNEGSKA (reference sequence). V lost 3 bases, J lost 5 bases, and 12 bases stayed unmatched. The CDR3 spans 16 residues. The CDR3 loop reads CSARGRDRGVPDEQYF. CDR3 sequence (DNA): TGCAGTGCTAGGGGACGGGACAGGGGGGTCCCAGACGAGCAGTACTTC.

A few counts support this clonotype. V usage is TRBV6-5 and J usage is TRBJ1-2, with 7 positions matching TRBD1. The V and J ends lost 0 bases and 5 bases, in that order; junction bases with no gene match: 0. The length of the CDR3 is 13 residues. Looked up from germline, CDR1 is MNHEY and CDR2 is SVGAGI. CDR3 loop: CASSYSTGYGYTF. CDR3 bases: TGTGCCAGCAGTTACTCGACAGGGTATGGCTACACCTTC.

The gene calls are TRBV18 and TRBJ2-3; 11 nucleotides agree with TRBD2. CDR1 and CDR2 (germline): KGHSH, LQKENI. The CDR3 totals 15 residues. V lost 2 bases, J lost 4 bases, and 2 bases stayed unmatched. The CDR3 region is CASSPIAGGPDTQYF. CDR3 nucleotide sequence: TGTGCCAGCTCACCAATAGCGGGGGGGCCAGATACGCAGTATTTT.

The CDR3 reads CASSSPQVDTQYF. The CDR3 DNA reads as TGTGCCAGCAGCTCGCCACAGGTCGACACCCAGTACTTC. V gene TRBV5-4 combines with J gene TRBJ2-5, with D tentatively TRBD1 (5 bases). This CDR3 spans 13 amino acids. Trimming cost V 3 bases and J 8 bases, with 14 bases left between them. Germline CDR1 reads SGHNT; CDR2 reads YYREEE (reference sequence).

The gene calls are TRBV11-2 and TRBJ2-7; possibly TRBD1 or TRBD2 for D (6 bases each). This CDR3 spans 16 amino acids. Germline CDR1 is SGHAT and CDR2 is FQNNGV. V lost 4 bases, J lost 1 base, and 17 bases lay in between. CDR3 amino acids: CASSSRGWGRSYEQYF. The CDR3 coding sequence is TGTGCCAGCAGCTCACGGGGGTGGGGGCGGTCCTACGAGCAGTACTTC.

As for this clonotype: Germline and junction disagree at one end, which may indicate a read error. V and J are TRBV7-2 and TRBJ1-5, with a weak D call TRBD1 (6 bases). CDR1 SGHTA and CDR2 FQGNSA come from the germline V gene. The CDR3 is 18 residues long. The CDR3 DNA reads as TGTGGCAGCAGCCTCCTTGGGGGGGCTATGGTGGGCAATCAGCCCCAGCATTTT. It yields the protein CGSSLLGGAMVGNQPQHF.

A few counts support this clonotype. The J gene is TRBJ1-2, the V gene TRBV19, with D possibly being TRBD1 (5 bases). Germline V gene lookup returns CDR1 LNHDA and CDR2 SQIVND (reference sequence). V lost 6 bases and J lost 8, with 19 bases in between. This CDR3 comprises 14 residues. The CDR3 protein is CASSEDIPLAGYTF. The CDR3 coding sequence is TGTGCCAGTAGCGAGGACATTCCCCTAGCAGGCTACACCTTC.

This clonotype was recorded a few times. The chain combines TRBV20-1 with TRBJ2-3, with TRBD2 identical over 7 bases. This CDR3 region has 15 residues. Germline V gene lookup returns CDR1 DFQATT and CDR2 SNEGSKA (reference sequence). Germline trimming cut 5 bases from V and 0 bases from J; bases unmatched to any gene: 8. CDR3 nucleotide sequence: TGCAGTGCTCATAACAGCGGGGATAGCACAGATACGCAGTATTTT. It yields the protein CSAHNSGDSTDTQYF.

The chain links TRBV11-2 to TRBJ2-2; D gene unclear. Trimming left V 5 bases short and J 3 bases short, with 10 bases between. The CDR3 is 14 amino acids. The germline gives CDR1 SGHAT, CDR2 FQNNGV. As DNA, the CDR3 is TGTGCCAGCAGCCCCGGCCGGGACACCGGGGAGCTGTTTTTT. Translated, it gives CASSPGRDTGELFF.

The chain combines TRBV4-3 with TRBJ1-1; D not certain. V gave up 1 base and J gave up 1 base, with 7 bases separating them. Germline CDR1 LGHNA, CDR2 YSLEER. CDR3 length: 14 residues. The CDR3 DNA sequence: TGCGCCAGCAGCCAAGTGGGGAGGAACACTGAAGCTTTCTTT. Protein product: CASSQVGRNTEAFF.

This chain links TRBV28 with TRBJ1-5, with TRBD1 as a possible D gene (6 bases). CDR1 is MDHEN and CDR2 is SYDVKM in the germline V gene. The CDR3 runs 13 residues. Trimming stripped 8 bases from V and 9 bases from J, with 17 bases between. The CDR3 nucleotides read TGTGCCAGCGGGCGCAGGGGAGCCGGGCCCCAGCATTTT. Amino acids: CASGRRGAGPQHF.

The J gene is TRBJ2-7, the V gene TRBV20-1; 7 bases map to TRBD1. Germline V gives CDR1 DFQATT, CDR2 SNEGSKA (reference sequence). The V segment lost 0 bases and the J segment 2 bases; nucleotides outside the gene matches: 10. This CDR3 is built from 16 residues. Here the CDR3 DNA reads TGCAGTGCTAGAGATGCCGCCGGGACAGTAGCCTACGAGCAGTACTTC. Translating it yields CSARDAAGTVAYEQYF.

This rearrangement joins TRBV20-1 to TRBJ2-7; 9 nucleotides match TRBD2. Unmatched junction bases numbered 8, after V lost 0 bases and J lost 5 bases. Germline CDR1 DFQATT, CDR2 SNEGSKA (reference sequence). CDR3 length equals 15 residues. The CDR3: CSARDLGLALHEQYF. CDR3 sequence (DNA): TGCAGTGCTAGAGATCTTGGACTAGCGCTTCACGAGCAGTACTTC.

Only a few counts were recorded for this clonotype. CDR3 protein: CASSIVGRLGGYGYTF. As DNA, the CDR3 is TGTGCCAGTAGTATAGTAGGGCGGCTCGGGGGGTACGGCTACACCTTC. J is TRBJ1-2 and V is TRBV19, with D perhaps TRBD1 (5 bases). This CDR3 spans 16 amino acids. The germline CDR1 and CDR2 sequences are LNHDA and SQIVND (reference sequence). V was trimmed by 1 base and J by 8 bases, leaving 20 bases between them.

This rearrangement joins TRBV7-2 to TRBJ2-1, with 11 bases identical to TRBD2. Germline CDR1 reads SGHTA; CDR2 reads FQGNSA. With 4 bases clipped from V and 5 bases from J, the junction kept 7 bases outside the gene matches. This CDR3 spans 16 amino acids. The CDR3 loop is CASSSRTSGGNNEQFF. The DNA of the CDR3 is TGTGCCAGCAGCTCCCGAACTAGCGGGGGAAACAATGAGCAGTTCTTC.